A selection of T cell receptor beta chains follows, all from one sample in a study of metastatic and nonmetastatic thyroid tumors. TCRdb re-clonotyped the PCR reads via MiXCR. The sample consists of tens of thousands of clones, roughly 20% of them appearing once. Material: blood. The receptor source for this set is a male donor with papillary thyroid cancer or a benign thyroid nodule (not recorded which). Some clones in this sample may be carry-over from other donors' samples. The CDR3 runs from the conserved cysteine through the conserved F or W. A D gene is named only where the DNA matches it firmly. Clone size appears in some rows only: once, few, many, or a class for an expanded clone.

>TRBJ1-1|medium-sized|TRBV28|-
CASSQRGYTEAFF
TGTGCCAGCAGCCAACGGGGGTACACTGAAGCTTTCTTT
>TRBJ1-1|-|TRBV6-6|-
CASSYSMTPRGETEAFF
TGTGCCAGCAGTTACTCGATGACTCCGAGGGGAGAGACTGAAGCTTTCTTT
>TRBJ2-2|medium-sized|TRBV6-1|-
CASSDGELDTGELFF
TGTGCCAGCAGCGACGGGGAATTGGACACCGGGGAGCTGTTTTTT
>TRBJ2-7|many|TRBV5-5|-
CASSWEGGPYEQYF
TGTGCCAGCAGTTGGGAGGGGGGACCCTACGAGCAGTACTTC
>TRBJ2-5|-|TRBV6-1|TRBD1
CASSLGQGGLETQYF
TGTGCCAGCAGTCTGGGACAGGGAGGGCTAGAGACCCAGTACTTC
>TRBJ2-2|many|TRBV2|-
CASSDPVRGQTGELFF
TGTGCCAGCAGTGACCCAGTGCGGGGGCAAACCGGGGAGCTGTTTTTT
>TRBJ2-1|many|TRBV28|TRBD2
CASSPGLAGGSSYNEQFF
TGTGCCAGCAGCCCTGGGCTAGCGGGAGGGAGCTCCTACAATGAGCAGTTCTTC
>TRBJ2-7|-|TRBV5-1|-
CASSTGTTSYEQYF
TGCGCCAGCAGCACCGGGACAACCTCTTACGAGCAGTACTTC
>TRBJ2-3|many|TRBV20-1|TRBD2
CSARAPGLPTDTQYF
TGCAGTGCTAGGGCTCCGGGACTACCCACGGATACGCAGTATTTT
>TRBJ2-7|medium-sized|TRBV3-1|TRBD2
CASSLNGEGGQYF
TGTGCCAGCAGCCTCAACGGGGAGGGCGGGCAGTACTTC
>TRBJ1-5|few|TRBV28|-
CTSSSTAADPINQPQHF
TGTACCAGCAGTTCAACCGCGGCAGACCCTATCAATCAGCCCCAGCATTTT
>TRBJ2-7|many|TRBV7-3|TRBD2
CASSRSGVKGTEQYF
TGTGCCAGCAGCCGTAGCGGGGTCAAAGGAACCGAGCAGTACTTC
>TRBJ2-5|few|TRBV2|TRBD1
CASSPTGGGETQYF
TGTGCCAGCAGTCCGACAGGGGGAGGTGAGACCCAGTACTTC
>TRBJ2-1|many|TRBV5-5|-
CASSLEGGEQFF
TGTGCCAGCAGCTTGGAGGGGGGTGAGCAGTTCTTC
>TRBJ2-6|-|TRBV9|TRBD1
CASSQRQGTGANVLTF
TGTGCCAGCAGCCAGCGACAGGGAACAGGGGCCAACGTCCTGACTTTC
>TRBJ2-3|many|TRBV28|-
CASNKGRGSDTQYF
TGTGCCAGCAACAAGGGGCGTGGGTCAGATACGCAGTATTTT
>TRBJ2-1|-|TRBV28|-
CASSLAGDNEQFF
TGTGCCAGCAGTTTAGCGGGCGACAATGAGCAGTTCTTC
>TRBJ2-3|many|TRBV11-2|TRBD1
CASSLTGGTWGTDTQYF
TGTGCCAGCAGCCTGACAGGGGGCACATGGGGCACAGATACGCAGTATTTT
>TRBJ2-3|few|TRBV6-1|-
CASTPTGSWSSDTQYF
TGTGCCAGCACCCCTACAGGTTCCTGGTCGTCAGATACGCAGTATTTT
>TRBJ2-1|-|TRBV7-3|TRBD2
CSSSLMRTSVNEQFF
TGTTCCAGCAGCTTAATGCGGACTAGCGTCAATGAGCAGTTCTTC
>TRBJ1-1|large|TRBV6-1|TRBD1
CASRTGQGDTEAFF
TGTGCCAGCAGGACCGGACAGGGGGACACTGAAGCTTTCTTT
>TRBJ1-2|-|TRBV19|-
CASSMDGYYGYTF
TGTGCCAGTAGTATGGACGGCTACTATGGCTACACCTTC
>TRBJ2-3|many|TRBV10-3|TRBD2
CAIGPQAGGFTDTQYF
TGTGCCATCGGCCCCCAAGCGGGAGGGTTTACAGATACGCAGTATTTT
>TRBJ2-7|-|TRBV2|TRBD1
CASRRQGEYEQYF
TGTGCCAGCAGAAGGCAGGGGGAATACGAGCAGTACTTC
>TRBJ1-2|-|TRBV19|-
CASSTGGTNYGYTF
TGTGCCAGCAGTACGGGCGGGACTAACTATGGCTACACCTTC
>TRBJ2-2|-|TRBV4-1|-
CASSQERAARATGELFF
TGCGCCAGCAGCCAAGAGAGGGCTGCGAGGGCCACCGGGGAGCTGTTTTTT
>TRBJ1-5|medium-sized|TRBV4-1|TRBD1
CASSQAAPRGGGNQPQHF
TGCGCCAGCAGCCAAGCTGCCCCCAGGGGGGGTGGCAATCAGCCCCAGCATTTT
>TRBJ1-3|few|TRBV6-1|TRBD1
CASSEGTGGNTIYF
TGTGCCAGCAGTGAAGGGACAGGTGGAAACACCATATATTTT
>TRBJ2-7|medium-sized|TRBV27|-
CASSSHAYEQYF
TGTGCCAGCAGCTCACACGCCTACGAGCAGTACTTC
>TRBJ2-5|-|TRBV6-2/TRBV6-3|-
CASSHNNRVGETQYF
TGTGCCAGCAGCCATAATAACAGGGTCGGTGAGACCCAGTACTTC
>TRBJ2-1|many|TRBV28|-
CASSRGATYNEQFF
TGTGCCAGCAGTCGGGGGGCAACCTACAATGAGCAGTTCTTC
>TRBJ1-1|-|TRBV11-2|-
CASSSITGLNTEAFF
TGTGCCAGCAGCAGTATTACAGGATTGAACACTGAAGCTTTCTTT
>TRBJ1-5|-|TRBV6-5|-
CASSYWRNQPQHF
TGTGCAAGCAGTTACTGGAGGAATCAACCCCAGCATTTT
>TRBJ1-5|many|TRBV6-1|TRBD1
CASSRTGGASNQPQHF
TGTGCCAGCAGCCGCACAGGGGGCGCGAGCAATCAGCCCCAGCATTTT
>TRBJ2-7|-|TRBV5-1|TRBD1
CASSPSGQGLEQYF
TGCGCCAGCAGCCCATCGGGACAGGGGTTAGAGCAGTACTTC
>TRBJ1-1|few|TRBV6-5|-
CASISLTGQNTEAFF
TGTGCCAGTATTTCACTCACAGGGCAGAACACTGAGGCTTTCTTT
>TRBJ2-7|medium-sized|TRBV6-6|TRBD2
CASSYSGLAGGSGYEQYF
TGTGCCAGCAGTTACTCGGGACTAGCGGGAGGGAGTGGCTACGAGCAGTACTTC
>TRBJ2-3|many|TRBV5-1|TRBD1
CASSSGTDADTQYF
TGCGCCAGCAGCTCCGGGACAGACGCGGATACGCAGTATTTT
>TRBJ2-6|few|TRBV15|TRBD1
CATRYGQGTGANFLTF
TGTGCCACCAGGTACGGACAGGGGACTGGTGCCAACTTCCTGACTTTC
>TRBJ1-2|many|TRBV27|-
CASSLAGSYGYTF
TGTGCCAGCAGTTTAGCAGGAAGCTATGGCTACACCTTC
>TRBJ2-7|-|TRBV7-8|-
CASSTRALSSYEQYF
TGTGCCAGCTCAACCCGGGCCCTGAGCTCCTACGAGCAGTACTTC
>TRBJ1-6|medium-sized|TRBV6-1|-
CASEQGEDSPLHF
TGTGCCAGCGAGCAGGGAGAGGATTCACCCCTCCACTTT
>TRBJ2-7|many|TRBV19|TRBD1
CASRGQGGYEQYF
TGTGCCAGTAGGGGACAGGGGGGGTACGAGCAGTACTTC
>TRBJ1-2|many|TRBV12-3/TRBV12-4|-
CASRPGTDDGYTF
TGTGCCAGCAGACCCGGGACTGATGATGGCTACACCTTC